One and the same sample provided the 11 T cell receptor beta chains below, sequenced in a study of T cell repertoires in ileal Crohn's disease. TCRdb's table, derived via immunoSEQ multiplex PCR, lists solely in-frame clones and lacks some. The data show 5,500 to 7,500 clones, around four fifths seen once. This sample's time point: inflamed ileum from the surgical specimen. The material sequenced was ileal tissue. These TCRs come from an adult with Crohn's disease.

The chain employs TRBV6-1 and TRBJ2-3; the D is unclear. CDR1 and CDR2 (germline): MNHNS, SASEGT. V was clipped by 5 bases and J by 4 bases, with 10 bases between them. This CDR3 region has 13 residues. The CDR3 region has the DNA TGTGCCAGCAGTAAGATTGGTCCAGATACGCAGTATTTT. Protein sequence: CASSKIGPDTQYF.

This clone was observed a few times. CDR3 amino acids: CASSQEGGTLGDEQFF. CDR3 nucleotide sequence: TGTGCCAGCAGCCAGGAGGGCGGAACCCTAGGCGATGAGCAGTTCTTC. The V call is TRBV4-2, the J call TRBJ2-1, with D perhaps TRBD2 (6 bases). The CDR3 is 16 residues long. Germline V gene lookup returns CDR1 LGHNA and CDR2 YNFKEQ. V lost 3 bases to trimming and J lost 8 bases, with 20 bases between them.

The CDR3: CASTHDGASTDTQYF. CDR3 nucleotide sequence: TGTGCCAGCACCCACGACGGGGCTAGCACAGATACGCAGTATTTT. The rearrangement links TRBV11-3 to TRBJ2-3; D assignment may be TRBD1 or TRBD2 (5 bases each). CDR1 is SGHNT and CDR2 is YENEEA in the germline V gene. V was cut by 7 bases and J by 0 bases, with 14 bases left in between. This CDR3 spans 15 amino acids.

CDR3 in amino acids: CASSDSGKGNQPQHF. The CDR3 DNA follows: TGTGCCAGCAGTGATAGTGGCAAGGGGAATCAGCCCCAGCATTTT. The chain joins TRBV2 to TRBJ1-5; weak D call: TRBD1 (5 bases). Looked up from germline, CDR1 is SNHLY and CDR2 is FYNNEI. Trimming stripped 3 bases from V and 4 bases from J, with 13 bases between. The CDR3 is 15 amino acids.

The gene calls are TRBV30 and TRBJ1-5; D is unresolved. Germline V gives CDR1 GTSNPN, CDR2 SVGIG (reference sequence). The CDR3 runs to 14 residues. Deletions cut 2 bases from V and 6 bases from J, with 14 bases between. The CDR3 is CAWSPQSAGQPQHF. The DNA of the CDR3 is TGTGCCTGGAGTCCCCAGAGTGCGGGTCAGCCCCAGCATTTT.

This clone was observed a single time. The J gene is TRBJ1-4, the V gene TRBV15, with TRBD1 as a possible D gene (6 bases). Trimming stripped 5 bases from V and 7 bases from J, with 11 bases between. The germline gives CDR1 LNHNV, CDR2 YYDKDF (reference sequence). The CDR3 contains 13 residues. CDR3 in amino acids: CATSPDRFEKLFF. CDR3 in DNA: TGTGCCACCAGCCCCGACAGGTTTGAAAAACTGTTTTTT.

The J gene is TRBJ1-2, the V gene TRBV5-1; D gene uncertain. Per germline, CDR1 SGHRS and CDR2 YFSETQ. V was trimmed by 4 bases and J by 4 bases, leaving 8 bases between them. This CDR3 spans 12 amino acids. The CDR3 bases are TGCGCCAGCAGCCCGGACTTCTATGGCTACACCTTC. Translated, it gives CASSPDFYGYTF.

This chain links TRBV18 with TRBJ1-4, with D possibly matching TRBD1 (5 bases). The CDR3 runs to 17 residues. The V gene's germline CDR1 is KGHSH and CDR2 LQKENI. The V and J ends lost 3 bases and 10 bases respectively, with 24 bases between them. CDR3 nucleotides: TGTGCCAGCTCACCGGACCAGATCGGGACCGCTTCAGGAAAACTGTTTTTT. As protein: CASSPDQIGTASGKLFF.

CDR3 protein: CASSLLGTESNQPQHF. In nucleotides, the CDR3 is TGCGCCAGCAGCCTCCTTGGGACAGAGTCGAATCAGCCCCAGCATTTT. The chain links TRBV5-1 to TRBJ1-5; 7 bases are shared with TRBD1. With 4 bases clipped from V and 4 bases from J, the junction kept 11 bases outside the gene matches. The germline V gene encodes CDR1 SGHRS and CDR2 YFSETQ. The CDR3 runs to 16 residues.

About this clone itself: Additional DNA sequences in this sample encode the identical CDR3. The chain uses TRBV5-1 and TRBJ2-3; weak D call: TRBD2 (6 bases). Germline values: CDR1 SGHRS, CDR2 YFSETQ. V was trimmed by 0 bases and J by 3 bases, leaving 8 bases between them. The CDR3 has 14 amino acids. The CDR3 nucleotides are TGCGCCAGCAGCTTGGGACGGGGGACAGATACGCAGTATTTT. Its protein is CASSLGRGTDTQYF.

The chain joins TRBV6-1 to TRBJ1-1; 9 bases align to TRBD1. The CDR3 length is 14 residues. Trimming at V came to 6 bases and at J to 5 bases, leaving 7 bases not matched to a gene. Germline assignment: CDR1 MNHNS and CDR2 SASEGT. The CDR3 nucleotides are TGTGCCAGCAGAGGGGGACAGGGCATGACTGAAGCTTTCTTT. Translation: CASRGGQGMTEAFF.